The next 4 T cell receptor beta chains were all read from a single sample in a study of cytomegalovirus exposure and HLA in healthy donors. PCR involved 60 Vbeta and 13 Jbeta primers. Produced via immunoSEQ multiplex PCR; TCRdb's table is partial and in-frame only. The sample includes roughly 140,000 clones, over 60% of them seen just once. The sample taken for sequencing was PBMCs. The receptors shown here come from a man aged 40-49 years in good health and CMV-seronegative.

CDR3 residues: CASSRPGQLNTEAFF. CDR3 sequence (DNA): TGTGCCAGTAGTCGCCCGGGACAGCTGAACACTGAAGCTTTCTTT. The rearrangement uses TRBV19 and TRBJ1-1; 7 bases are a match to TRBD1. The CDR3 extends over 15 amino acids. V lost 5 bases and J lost 0; bases outside the gene matches: 6. The germline V gene has CDR1 LNHDA and CDR2 SQIVND (reference sequence). Based on the CDR3 plus reference TRBV19 and TRBJ1-1, the full variable domain is DGGITQSPKYLFRKEGQNVTLSCEQNLNHDAMYWYRQDPGQGLRLIYYSQIVNDFQKGDIAEGYSVSREKKESFPLTVTSAQKNPTAFYLCASSRPGQLNTEAFFGQGTRLTVV.

The chain carries TRBV6-1 and TRBJ2-7; maybe TRBD2 (5 bases). Between the trimmed V and J ends, which lost 7 bases and 2 bases, there was a span of 18 bases. CDR1 and CDR2 (germline): MNHNS, SASEGT. The CDR3 totals 15 residues. CDR3 protein: CASTPVRDRTYEQYF. CDR3 coding DNA: TGTGCCAGCACCCCCGTCCGGGATCGAACCTACGAGCAGTACTTC.

The chain employs TRBV27 and TRBJ2-2; D gene ambiguous. Germline-derived CDR1 and CDR2 are MNHEY and SMNVEV (reference sequence). This CDR3 has 14 amino acids. Deletions cut 4 bases from V and 1 base from J, with 7 bases between. CDR3 loop: CASSYTRNTGELFF. The CDR3 DNA sequence: TGTGCCAGCAGTTATACCAGGAACACCGGGGAGCTGTTTTTT.

This clone has more than one count but fewer than ten. This chain joins TRBV5-1 and TRBJ2-7; possibly TRBD1 for D (5 bases). From germline, CDR1 is SGHRS and CDR2 YFSETQ. The CDR3 loop spans 16 amino acids. The germline V and J ends were trimmed by 1 base and 1 base, with 15 bases remaining between them. The CDR3 region has the DNA TGCGCCAGCAGCTTGAGTCTCCAGGGCAGTTCCTACGAGCAGTACTTC. Amino acid sequence: CASSLSLQGSSYEQYF.